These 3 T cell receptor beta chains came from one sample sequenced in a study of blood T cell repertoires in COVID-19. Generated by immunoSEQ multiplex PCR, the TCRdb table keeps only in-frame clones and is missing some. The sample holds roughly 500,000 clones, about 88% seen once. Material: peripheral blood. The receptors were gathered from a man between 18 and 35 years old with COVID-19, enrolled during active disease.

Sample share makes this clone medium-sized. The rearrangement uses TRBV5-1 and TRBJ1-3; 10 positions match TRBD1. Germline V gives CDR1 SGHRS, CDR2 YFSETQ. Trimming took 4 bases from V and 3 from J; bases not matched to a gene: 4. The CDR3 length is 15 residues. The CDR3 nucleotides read TGCGCCAGCAGCGAGGGACAGGGGAATGGAAACACCATATATTTT. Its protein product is CASSEGQGNGNTIYF.

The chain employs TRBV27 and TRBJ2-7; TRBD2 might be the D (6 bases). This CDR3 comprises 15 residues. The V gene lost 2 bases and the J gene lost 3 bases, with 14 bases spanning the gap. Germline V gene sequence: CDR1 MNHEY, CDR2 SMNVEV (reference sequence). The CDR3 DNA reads TGTGCCAGCAGTTTAGGTCCGGGAGCACTCTACGAGCAGTACTTC. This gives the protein CASSLGPGALYEQYF.

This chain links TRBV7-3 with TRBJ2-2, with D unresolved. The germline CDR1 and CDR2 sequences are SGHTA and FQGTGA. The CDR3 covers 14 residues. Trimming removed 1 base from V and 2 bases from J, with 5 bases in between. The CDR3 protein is CASSLSRNTGELFF. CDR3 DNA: TGTGCCAGCAGCTTAAGTAGAAACACCGGGGAGCTGTTTTTT.